The 29 T cell receptor beta chains below were found in one sample sequenced in a study of chemoradiotherapy in HPV16-positive cancers. Some clones are missing from TCRdb's copy, which holds only in-frame ones; the method was immunoSEQ multiplex PCR. The sample comprises about 8,900 clones, around 84% of which are singletons, and around 3.3% rests with the top ten. This specimen consisted of tumor tissue, obtained from a patient who underwent chemoradiotherapy. The receptors stem from a human donor with HPV-associated anogenital cancer.

In its sample, this clone was seen a few times. This chain connects TRBV9 to TRBJ1-3; D uncertain. The CDR3 extends over 14 amino acids. Trimming took 0 bases from V and 3 from J, leaving 7 bases between them. Germline V gene sequence: CDR1 SGDLS, CDR2 YYNGEE. CDR3 sequence: CASSVALFGNTIYF. The CDR3 DNA follows: TGTGCCAGCAGCGTAGCCCTATTTGGAAACACCATATATTTT.

The chain joins TRBV28 to TRBJ2-5; D is perhaps TRBD1 (5 bases). The V end was cut by 4 bases, the J end by 1 base, with 10 bases between. Germline-derived CDR1 and CDR2 are MDHEN and SYDVKM. The CDR3 has 14 amino acids. The CDR3 spells CASSSQESQETQYF. The CDR3 coding sequence is TGTGCCAGCAGTTCACAGGAGTCCCAAGAGACCCAGTACTTC.

The chain combines TRBV30 with TRBJ2-1, with a tentative D call TRBD2 (7 bases). V was pared by 4 bases and J by 3 bases, with 19 bases between. Looked up from germline, CDR1 is GTSNPN and CDR2 is SVGIG (reference sequence). The CDR3 covers 16 residues. The CDR3 loop reads CAWTLRGGSIYNEQFF. The CDR3 coding sequence is TGTGCCTGGACCCTAAGGGGGGGCTCTATCTACAATGAGCAGTTCTTC.

The genes are TRBV30 and TRBJ2-1; no clear D. CDR3 length equals 17 residues. V was cut by 3 bases and J by 0 bases, with 18 bases left in between. CDR1 and CDR2 (germline): GTSNPN, SVGIG (reference sequence). The CDR3 sequence is CAWRGDFRTSSYNEQFF. The CDR3 DNA reads TGTGCCTGGAGGGGCGACTTCCGTACGAGCTCCTACAATGAGCAGTTCTTC.

CDR3 DNA sequence: TGCGCCAGCTGGACAGGGGGCACAGATACGCAGTATTTT. Translation: CASWTGGTDTQYF. The genes are TRBV5-1 and TRBJ2-3, with 9 nucleotides matching TRBD1. The CDR3 covers 13 residues. The V gene end was trimmed by 7 bases and the J gene end by 1 base; junction bases not matched to a gene: 1. Germline-derived CDR1 and CDR2 are SGHRS and YFSETQ.

This chain joins TRBV9 and TRBJ2-3; D possibly uses TRBD1 or TRBD2 (5 bases each). Germline-derived CDR1 and CDR2 are SGDLS and YYNGEE. Trimming left V 3 bases short and J 7 bases short, with 9 bases between. This CDR3 is 12 amino acids long. The CDR3 nucleotides read TGTGCCAGCAGCGGGGGGAAGAATACGCAGTATTTT. Amino acid sequence: CASSGGKNTQYF. Looking up the rest from reference TRBV9 and TRBJ2-3 gives the full variable domain: DSGVTQTPKHLITATGQRVTLRCSPRSGDLSVYWYQQSLDQGLQFLIQYYNGEERAKGNILERFSAQQFPDLHSELNLSSLELGDSALYFCASSGGKNTQYFGPGTRLTVL.

The chain has TRBV6-6 and TRBJ1-1, with no clear D. The ends were cut back, 7 bases at V and 4 bases at J, with 13 bases in the middle. The CDR3 is made up of 13 amino acids. Germline CDR1 MNHNY, CDR2 SVGAGI (reference sequence). CDR3 amino acids: CASTNSRVTEAFF. The CDR3 DNA follows: TGTGCCAGCACCAATTCGAGGGTCACTGAAGCTTTCTTT.

V usage is TRBV28 and J usage is TRBJ2-1, with TRBD2 matching over 10 bases. The CDR3 is 15 residues long. V lost 6 bases and J lost 4; bases outside the gene matches: 6. In germline, CDR1 is MDHEN, CDR2 SYDVKM. The CDR3: CASSLTSGLYNEQFF. As DNA, the CDR3 is TGTGCCAGCAGCCTGACTAGCGGGTTATACAATGAGCAGTTCTTC.

J is TRBJ2-2 and V is TRBV19; tentative D call: TRBD1 (5 bases). V lost 4 bases to trimming and J lost 3 bases, with 15 bases between them. This CDR3 is built from 16 residues. Germline V lookup: CDR1 LNHDA, CDR2 SQIVND (reference sequence). The CDR3 spells CASSRSGQGHTGELFF. In DNA form, the CDR3 reads TGTGCCAGTAGTAGGTCAGGCCAGGGTCACACCGGGGAGCTGTTTTTT.

CDR3 in amino acids: CASSGGGQVWSYNEQFF. Here the CDR3 DNA reads TGTGCCAGCAGTGGGGGGGGACAGGTTTGGTCCTACAATGAGCAGTTCTTC. This chain links TRBV6-1 with TRBJ2-1; TRBD1 is a possible D gene (8 bases). This CDR3 has 17 amino acids. The V end lost 4 bases, the J end lost 1 base, and 17 bases lay between the germline ends. Germline CDR1 and CDR2: MNHNS and SASEGT.

The chain carries TRBV28 and TRBJ2-3; D is possibly TRBD2 (6 bases). Germline V gene sequence: CDR1 MDHEN, CDR2 SYDVKM. The CDR3 loop spans 14 amino acids. Trimming left V 9 bases short and J 0 bases short, with 13 bases between. CDR3 residues: CASSAGPSTDTQYF. DNA of the CDR3: TGTGCCAGTTCCGCGGGGCCTAGCACAGATACGCAGTATTTT. The full variable domain, with the rest looked up from reference TRBV28 and TRBJ2-3, is DVKVTQSSRYLVKRTGEKVFLECVQDMDHENMFWYRQDPGLGLRLIYFSYDVKMKEKGDIPEGYSVSREKKERFSLILESASTNQTSMYLCASSAGPSTDTQYFGPGTRLTVL.

V usage is TRBV19 and J usage is TRBJ2-2; possibly TRBD2 for D (6 bases). Germline V gene lookup returns CDR1 LNHDA and CDR2 SQIVND (reference sequence). The CDR3 extends over 14 amino acids. Trimming shortened V by 7 bases and J by 5 bases, and 14 bases separated the two germline ends. CDR3 residues: CASTVGRTTGELFF. CDR3 DNA sequence: TGTGCCAGTACAGTTGGGAGGACAACCGGGGAGCTGTTTTTT.

Written as DNA, the CDR3 is TGTGCCAGCAGCCCAGCCCCGAGACTAGCGGGAGTTAACTACAATGAGCAGTTCTTC. Its translation is CASSPAPRLAGVNYNEQFF. The rearrangement links TRBV7-9 to TRBJ2-1, with 12 bases that match TRBD2. Germline V gives CDR1 SEHNR, CDR2 FQNEAQ (reference sequence). This CDR3 spans 19 amino acids. V gave up 5 bases and J gave up 3 bases; unmatched junction bases: 14.

V is TRBV4-2 and J is TRBJ2-3; TRBD2 agrees at 9 bases. V shed 3 bases and J 6 bases; nucleotides not matched to a gene: 13. The CDR3 runs to 17 residues. Looked up from germline, CDR1 is LGHNA and CDR2 is YNFKEQ. In DNA form, the CDR3 reads TGTGCCAGCAGCCAGGAGGAAGGAGCGGGAGGCGGGGATACGCAGTATTTT. Its translation is CASSQEEGAGGGDTQYF.

This chain joins TRBV29-1 and TRBJ2-1, with D possibly matching TRBD2 (6 bases). With 3 bases removed from V and 10 bases from J, the gap between germline ends came to 25 bases. CDR3 size: 16 residues. Looked up from germline, CDR1 is SQVTM and CDR2 is ANQGSEA. The chain's CDR3 is CSVDPRNEAGRREQFF. The CDR3 DNA follows: TGCAGCGTTGATCCCCGGAATGAGGCGGGGCGGCGGGAGCAGTTCTTC.

This clone was seen only a few times. The rearrangement links TRBV28 to TRBJ1-4; 10 bases align to TRBD1. Germline-derived CDR1 and CDR2 are MDHEN and SYDVKM. V trimming: 3 bases; J trimming: 7 bases; junction bases outside the gene matches: 5. This CDR3 is built from 15 residues. CDR3 residues: CASSLKGQGSEKLFF. Here the CDR3 DNA reads TGTGCCAGCAGTTTGAAGGGACAGGGGAGTGAAAAACTGTTTTTT.

The chain carries TRBV5-1 and TRBJ1-2; the D is unclear. The CDR3 sequence is 14 residues long. The V gene's germline CDR1 is SGHRS and CDR2 YFSETQ. V shed 0 bases and J shed 6 bases, with 12 bases lying between them. In nucleotides, the CDR3 is TGCGCCAGCAGCTTGGCCGAGCCGGAGAATGGCTACACCTTC. This sequence encodes CASSLAEPENGYTF.

The chain uses TRBV2 and TRBJ1-1; D may be TRBD1 (5 bases). The germline gives CDR1 SNHLY, CDR2 FYNNEI. The CDR3 runs 13 residues. With 7 bases removed from V and 2 bases from J, the gap between germline ends came to 11 bases. Written as DNA, the CDR3 is TGTGCCAGCACTCGGACACTTAACACTGAAGCTTTCTTT. Translation: CASTRTLNTEAFF.

This clone was detected a few times. This chain links TRBV7-2 with TRBJ2-3; 8 bases are a match to TRBD2. Germline CDR1 is SGHTA and CDR2 is FQGNSA. The V and J ends lost 1 base and 5 bases, in that order; junction bases with no gene match: 5. This CDR3 comprises 15 residues. CDR3 region: CASSLGGRPIDTQYF. CDR3 sequence (DNA): TGTGCCAGCAGCTTAGGCGGGAGGCCTATAGATACGCAGTATTTT.

The chain has TRBV9 and TRBJ1-2, with TRBD1 identical over 8 bases. V trimming: 4 bases; J trimming: 7 bases; junction bases outside the gene matches: 9. This CDR3 spans 14 amino acids. Per germline, CDR1 SGDLS and CDR2 YYNGEE. CDR3 nucleotide sequence: TGTGCCAGCAGCCCCATTCAGGGGGCGTCTGGCTACACCTTC. Encoded protein: CASSPIQGASGYTF.

J is TRBJ2-1 and V is TRBV30, with TRBD2 matching over 9 bases. CDR3 length equals 16 residues. Trimming at V came to 0 bases and at J to 6 bases, leaving 9 bases not matched to a gene. Germline CDR1 and CDR2: GTSNPN and SVGIG (reference sequence). The CDR3 reads CAWSVIGLAGLNEQFF. The CDR3 nucleotides are TGTGCCTGGAGTGTAATCGGTCTAGCGGGACTCAATGAGCAGTTCTTC. The whole variable domain, remainder taken from reference TRBV30 and TRBJ2-1, is SQTIHQWPATLVQPVGSPLSLECTVEGTSNPNLYWYRQAAGRGLQLLFYSVGIGQISSEVPQNLSASRPQDRQFILSSKKLLLSDSGFYLCAWSVIGLAGLNEQFFGPGTRLTVL.

The chain employs TRBV18 and TRBJ1-1, with D possibly being TRBD1 (5 bases). The CDR3 covers 13 residues. Germline CDR1 reads KGHSH; CDR2 reads LQKENI. V was cut by 4 bases and J by 4 bases, with 10 bases left in between. The CDR3 DNA follows: TGTGCCAGCTCACAAGACAGTTCCACTGAAGCTTTCTTT. Protein: CASSQDSSTEAFF.

The V call is TRBV10-1, the J call TRBJ2-2; D remains ambiguous. The CDR3 is made up of 14 amino acids. The V gene's germline CDR1 is WNHNN and CDR2 SYGVQD (reference sequence). The V and J ends lost 0 bases and 6 bases respectively, with 8 bases between them. The CDR3 spells CASSESLRPGELFF. The CDR3 bases are TGCGCCAGCAGTGAGTCCCTACGCCCCGGGGAGCTGTTTTTT.

The DNA of the CDR3 is TGTGCCAGCAGTCCCGGGAGTTTAGGGCGGTTAAACACTGAAGCTTTCTTT. Amino acid sequence: CASSPGSLGRLNTEAFF. V gene TRBV9 combines with J gene TRBJ1-1; no definite D call. Germline CDR1 reads SGDLS; CDR2 reads YYNGEE. V was cut by 5 bases and J by 2 bases, with 22 bases left in between. This CDR3 region has 17 residues.

The chain links TRBV18 to TRBJ2-7; 7 bases line up with TRBD1. V was pared by 3 bases and J by 2 bases, with 16 bases of the junction left unmatched. The CDR3 sequence is 18 residues long. The germline gives CDR1 KGHSH, CDR2 LQKENI. The CDR3 loop reads CASSPRLVWGQGAYEQYF. The DNA for the CDR3 is TGTGCCAGCTCACCCCGGCTGGTGTGGGGCCAGGGGGCCTACGAGCAGTACTTC.

The chain couples TRBV9 to TRBJ1-5; no clear D. The germline V and J ends were trimmed by 0 bases and 1 base, with 11 bases remaining between them. Germline CDR1 reads SGDLS; CDR2 reads YYNGEE. This CDR3 is built from 16 residues. CDR3 DNA: TGTGCCAGCAGCGTAGGGTCAGGTGGGAGCAATCAGCCCCAGCATTTT. Translated: CASSVGSGGSNQPQHF. The full variable domain, rest sourced from reference TRBV9 and TRBJ1-5, is DSGVTQTPKHLITATGQRVTLRCSPRSGDLSVYWYQQSLDQGLQFLIQYYNGEERAKGNILERFSAQQFPDLHSELNLSSLELGDSALYFCASSVGSGGSNQPQHFGDGTRLSIL.

The rearrangement uses TRBV5-4 and TRBJ2-3; D is possibly TRBD1 (6 bases). V was pared by 0 bases and J by 4 bases, with 21 bases between. The CDR3 has 18 amino acids. The germline V gene encodes CDR1 SGHNT and CDR2 YYREEE (reference sequence). The chain's CDR3 is CASSLVSRVGARADTQYF. The DNA for the CDR3 is TGTGCCAGCAGCTTGGTCTCCCGAGTGGGGGCCCGGGCAGATACGCAGTATTTT.

The gene calls are TRBV2 and TRBJ1-2, with 9 bases lining up with TRBD1. The CDR3 has 13 amino acids. Germline loops: CDR1 SNHLY, CDR2 FYNNEI. The J segment lost 7 bases and the V segment lost 6 bases, leaving 6 bases of the junction unmatched. DNA of the CDR3: TGTGCCAGCAGCGTGGGACAGGGAGCTGGCTACACCTTC. Protein sequence: CASSVGQGAGYTF.

This clone is large by share. The CDR3 reads CASSLQGRGDTQYF. CDR3 sequence (DNA): TGTGCCAGTAGTCTACAGGGTCGGGGGGATACGCAGTATTTT. The chain is built from TRBV19 and TRBJ2-3, with D perhaps given as TRBD1 or TRBD2 (6 bases each). The CDR3 loop spans 14 amino acids. The ends were cut back, 5 bases at V and 6 bases at J, with 15 bases in the middle. The germline V gene has CDR1 LNHDA and CDR2 SQIVND (reference sequence). The variable domain in full, with the rest retrieved from reference TRBV19 and TRBJ2-3, is DGGITQSPKYLFRKEGQNVTLSCEQNLNHDAMYWYRQDPGQGLRLIYYSQIVNDFQKGDIAEGYSVSREKKESFPLTVTSAQKNPTAFYLCASSLQGRGDTQYFGPGTRLTVL.